Following are 7 T cell receptor beta chains from one sample sequenced in a study of chemoradiotherapy in HPV16-positive cancers. Repertoires were generated with immunoSEQ multiplex PCR, while TCRdb's copy carries only in-frame clones and drops some. Among a few thousand clones listed, roughly nine tenths were seen once. Sequencing was performed on tumor tissue, taken from a patient who underwent chemoradiotherapy. All receptors derive from a human donor with HPV-associated anogenital cancer.

The chain uses TRBV4-3 and TRBJ2-1; D remains ambiguous. Trimming stripped 0 bases from V and 8 bases from J, with 11 bases between. CDR3 length: 14 amino acids. Germline V gives CDR1 LGHNA, CDR2 YSLEER. In DNA form, the CDR3 reads TGCGCCAGCAGCCAAGATTGGCGTAGGGATGAGCAGTTCTTC. As protein: CASSQDWRRDEQFF.

The chain has TRBV6-6 and TRBJ1-1; D not certain. V lost 6 bases to trimming and J lost 1 base, with 3 bases between them. This CDR3 spans 11 amino acids. Looked up from germline, CDR1 is MNHNY and CDR2 is SVGAGI (reference sequence). The CDR3 bases are TGTGCCAGCAGAACGAACACTGAAGCTTTCTTT. This encodes CASRTNTEAFF.

The chain has TRBV6-1 and TRBJ2-1; no clear D. CDR1 is MNHNS, CDR2 SASEGT, per germline. The CDR3 is 14 amino acids. The V and J ends lost 6 bases and 5 bases respectively, with 14 bases between them. The CDR3 DNA is TGTGCCAGCAGGGACGGTGGTGGAAACAATGAGCAGTTCTTC. Its translation: CASRDGGGNNEQFF.

The rearrangement uses TRBV2 and TRBJ2-3; TRBD2 is a possible D gene (6 bases). CDR1 SNHLY and CDR2 FYNNEI come from the germline V gene. This CDR3 is 16 amino acids long. The V and J ends lost 6 bases and 4 bases respectively, with 20 bases between them. The CDR3 spells CASRSGGANSADTQYF. CDR3 DNA: TGTGCCAGCAGATCCGGCGGGGCCAACTCTGCAGATACGCAGTATTTT.

This chain links TRBV6-1 with TRBJ2-2; TRBD1 is a possible D gene (6 bases). The germline V gene has CDR1 MNHNS and CDR2 SASEGT. The CDR3 extends over 15 amino acids. V lost 6 bases and J 4 bases, leaving 15 bases between the germline ends. The CDR3 DNA is TGTGCCAGCAGGCCCGAACAGGGACGCACCGGGGAGCTGTTTTTT. Its translation is CASRPEQGRTGELFF.

The chain employs TRBV5-8 and TRBJ2-7; D call uncertain. The germline V gene encodes CDR1 SGHTS and CDR2 YDEGEE. V shed 2 bases and J shed 1 base, with 7 bases lying between them. This CDR3 comprises 13 residues. For the CDR3, the DNA is TGTGCCAGCAGCTTCGGCAGATCCTACGAGCAGTACTTC. Translated: CASSFGRSYEQYF. The whole variable domain, filled in from reference TRBV5-8 and TRBJ2-7, reads EAGVTQSPTHLIKTRGQQATLRCSPISGHTSVYWYQQALGLGLQFLLWYDEGEERNRGNFPPRFSGRQFPNYSSELNVNALELEDSALYLCASSFGRSYEQYFGPGTRLTVT.

V gene TRBV9 combines with J gene TRBJ2-6, with D tentatively TRBD1 (6 bases). Trimming left V 6 bases short and J 0 bases short, with 19 bases between. The CDR3 is 18 amino acids. Germline V gene sequence: CDR1 SGDLS, CDR2 YYNGEE. The CDR3 spells CASKKGDGRSSGANVLTF. The CDR3 DNA reads TGTGCCAGCAAAAAGGGGGATGGTCGCAGCTCTGGGGCCAACGTCCTGACTTTC.